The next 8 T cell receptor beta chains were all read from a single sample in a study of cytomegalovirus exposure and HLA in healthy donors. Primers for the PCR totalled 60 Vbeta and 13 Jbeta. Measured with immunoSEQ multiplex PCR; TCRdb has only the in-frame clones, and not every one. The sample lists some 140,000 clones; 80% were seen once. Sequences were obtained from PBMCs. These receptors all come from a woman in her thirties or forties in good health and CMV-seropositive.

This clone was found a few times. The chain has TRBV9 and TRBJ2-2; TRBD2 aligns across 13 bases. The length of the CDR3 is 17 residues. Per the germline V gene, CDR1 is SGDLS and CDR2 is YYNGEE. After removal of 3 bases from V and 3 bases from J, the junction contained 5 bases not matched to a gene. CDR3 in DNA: TGTGCCAGCAGCGGAAGACTAGCGGGAGGTCACACCGGGGAGCTGTTTTTT. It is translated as CASSGRLAGGHTGELFF. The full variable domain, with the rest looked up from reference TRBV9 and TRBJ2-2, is DSGVTQTPKHLITATGQRVTLRCSPRSGDLSVYWYQQSLDQGLQFLIQYYNGEERAKGNILERFSAQQFPDLHSELNLSSLELGDSALYFCASSGRLAGGHTGELFFGEGSRLTVL.

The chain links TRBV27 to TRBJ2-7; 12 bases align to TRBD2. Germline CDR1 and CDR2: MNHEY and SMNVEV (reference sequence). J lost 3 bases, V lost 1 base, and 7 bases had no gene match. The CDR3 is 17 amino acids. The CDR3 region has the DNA TGTGCCAGCAGTTTATACCCGGGACTAGCGGGTCACTACGAGCAGTACTTC. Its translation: CASSLYPGLAGHYEQYF.

CDR3 amino acids: CASSPYTGLASYEQYF. The CDR3 DNA reads as TGTGCCAGCTCACCGTATACCGGACTAGCGAGCTACGAGCAGTACTTC. V is TRBV18 and J is TRBJ2-7; 9 bases match TRBD2. After removal of 3 bases from V and 3 bases from J, the junction contained 9 bases not matched to a gene. Germline CDR1 and CDR2: KGHSH and LQKENI. The CDR3 is 16 amino acids. Based on the CDR3 plus reference TRBV18 and TRBJ2-7, the full variable domain is NAGVMQNPRHLVRRRGQEARLRCSPMKGHSHVYWYRQLPEEGLKFMVYLQKENIIDESGMPKERFSAEFPKEGPSILRIQQVVRGDSAAYFCASSPYTGLASYEQYFGPGTRLTVT.

CDR3 residues: CAWSGVFVGYTF. For the CDR3, the DNA is TGTGCCTGGAGCGGGGTTTTTGTGGGCTACACCTTC. This sequence joins TRBV30 and TRBJ1-2; no definite D call. Trimming cost V 3 bases and J 8 bases, with 13 bases left between them. Germline lookup yields CDR1 GTSNPN and CDR2 SVGIG (reference sequence). CDR3 size: 12 residues.

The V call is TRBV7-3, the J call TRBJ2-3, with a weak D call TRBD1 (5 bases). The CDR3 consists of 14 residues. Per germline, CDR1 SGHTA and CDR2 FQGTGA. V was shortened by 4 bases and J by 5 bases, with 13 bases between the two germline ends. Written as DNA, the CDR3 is TGTGCCAGCAGCTCGGCAGGGTCGGGAGATACGCAGTATTTT. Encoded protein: CASSSAGSGDTQYF.

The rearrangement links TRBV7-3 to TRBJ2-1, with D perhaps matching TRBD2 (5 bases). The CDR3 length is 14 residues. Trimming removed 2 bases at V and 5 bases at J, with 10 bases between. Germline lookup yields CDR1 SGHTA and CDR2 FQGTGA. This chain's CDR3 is CASSLDRGNNEQFF. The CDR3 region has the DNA TGTGCCAGCAGCTTAGATCGAGGGAACAATGAGCAGTTCTTC.

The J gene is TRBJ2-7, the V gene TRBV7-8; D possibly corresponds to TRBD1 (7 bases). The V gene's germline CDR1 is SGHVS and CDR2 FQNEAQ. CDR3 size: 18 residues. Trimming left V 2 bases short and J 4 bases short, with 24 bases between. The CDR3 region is CASSLKGGDSPIPYEQYF. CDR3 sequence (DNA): TGTGCCAGCAGCTTAAAAGGAGGGGACAGCCCAATACCTTACGAGCAGTACTTC.

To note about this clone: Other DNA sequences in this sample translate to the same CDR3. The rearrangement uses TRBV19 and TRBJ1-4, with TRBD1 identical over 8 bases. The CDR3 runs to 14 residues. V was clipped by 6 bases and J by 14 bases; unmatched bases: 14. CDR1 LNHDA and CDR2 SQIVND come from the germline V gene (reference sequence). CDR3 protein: CASSGGTGVGELFF. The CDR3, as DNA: TGTGCCAGTAGCGGGGGGACAGGAGTTGGAGAGCTGTTTTTT.